Reported below is one TCR beta chain. Its antigen is not known. This sample was included in a study of CD8+ T cells in alopecia areata. Findings and limits, study-wide: Higher clonality and more expanded CD8+ clones appeared in lesional than normal scalp. Sequencing of scalp samples also captures resident alphabeta T cells of normal skin. Patients shared TCRs less clearly than mice did, possibly for HLA-related reasons.

Germline V CDR1 and CDR2: MNHEY, SVGAGI. The CDR3 loop spans 14 amino acids. V shed 8 bases, J shed 1 base, and the junction held 6 bases outside the gene matches. Using a FACSAria, the CD4+ and CD8+ T cells were sorted from the PBMCs. RNA was extracted and reverse transcribed into cDNA as the sequencing template. Assay used: immunoSEQ multiplex PCR; TCRdb lists only in-frame clones, some missing. The table has 200,000 or so clones, roughly 50% seen once; the top ten hold under 5%. Material: CD8+ T cells sorted from blood. The receptor was isolated from a human donor in good health. The chain carries TRBV6-5 and TRBJ2-3; 7 nucleotides match TRBD2. CDR3 residues: CASSSREGTDTQYF. CDR3 sequence (DNA): TGTGCCAGCTCCTCTCGGGAGGGCACAGATACGCAGTATTTT.